This paragraph reports one T cell receptor (beta chain). Its recognized antigen is unknown. Base-call qualities are not available, and no considerably larger clone is one nucleotide away. This specimen comes from a study of blood T cell repertoires in COVID-19 (dated by TCRdb to the early 2020s). In terms of the full investigation: The collaborator samples originated in the United States, Italy and Spain and spanned the acute and convalescent phases of COVID-19. The prospective study material was composed of cDNA or gDNA derived from T cells, B-cell-depleted T cells, or PBMCs. Subjects who had been exposed to COVID-19, were actively infected with it, or had recovered from it provided the deeply sampled blood TCRbeta repertoires that made up the dataset. The repertoires were released in a freely available public database intended as a resource for research on the immune response to SARS-CoV-2. The samples were drawn from two sources: the first 160 participants of the ongoing ImmuneRACE study, and about 1,300 subjects contributed by 6 global collaborators. Sample metadata almost always included a de-identified subject ID, COVID-19 status, age in years and sex. Where available, HLA class I and class II types were taken from metadata supplied by the sample provider and were not determined by assay-based typing. Overall study outcomes, separate from this receptor: The amount of clinical and demographic metadata varied by source and participant and was provided uncurated.

CDR1 and CDR2 are drawn from the germline V gene: MNHEY, SVGEGT. The V end loses 5 bases and the J end loses 2 bases, and a stretch of 9 bases separates them. The CDR3 runs 14 residues from the cysteine to the phenylalanine. Only the CDR3 part of the read is kept: 42 bases, read in frame from the first base. Each collaborating institution followed its own protocols to collect whole blood in K2EDTA tubes. For TCRbeta analysis, collaborators shipped samples in one of three forms: frozen whole blood, isolated PBMCs, or DNA extracted from either of those sample types. TCRbeta CDR3 regions were amplified from genomic DNA using the immunoSEQ Assay, a bias-controlled multiplex PCR. Per the source publication's procedure: The number of nucleated cells in each sample was estimated by amplification of reference gene primers within the assay. Sequence reads were collapsed and filtered to measure the absolute abundance of every unique TCRbeta CDR3 rearrangement. For each sample, productive Simpson clonality was calculated by taking the square root of Simpson's diversity index across productive rearrangements. TCRdb obtained this table from immuneACCESS and retained in-frame rearrangements with V and J assigned. These tables miss some clones; where compared with another copy, unresolved V genes account for less than half of the shortfall, and the remainder is unexplained. V and J calls plus clone size are reproduced from that table; the DNA served to infer D and trimming. The sample has roughly 140,000 clones on record, approximately 87% of them singletons. Roughly 4% of the sample comes from the top ten.

The chain links TRBV6-2 or TRBV6-3 with TRBJ1-4; a tentative D call is TRBD1 (5 bases match). The source material was peripheral blood. The receptor comes from a woman in her thirties or forties with acute or convalescent COVID-19. The DNA sequence reads TGTGCCAGCAGTGGGACTTTGACTAATGAAAAACTGTTTTTT. It specifies CASSGTLTNEKLFF.